A selection of T cell receptor beta chains follows, all from one sample in a study of cytomegalovirus exposure and HLA in healthy donors. The method was immunoSEQ multiplex PCR; TCRdb's version includes in-frame clones alone and lacks a portion of them. The sample yields approximately 70,000 clones, 65% to 70% seen once. Sequences were obtained from PBMCs. The origin of the receptors is a male donor in good health and CMV-seropositive. Both conserved end residues are part of each CDR3. D genes are given only for firm matches. Expanded clones get a size class; other rows say once, few or many, or leave the size out.

>TRBJ2-5|.|TRBV5-6|.
TGTGCCAGCACCGCCCGCGATAGGGGACAAGAGACCCAGTACTTC
CASTARDRGQETQYF
>TRBJ2-1|TRBD2|TRBV9|once
TGTGCCAGCAGCGAGGAGGGACTAGCGGGAGATGAGCAGTTCTTC
CASSEEGLAGDEQFF
>TRBJ1-2|.|TRBV5-6|.
TGTGCCAGCACCCTCGGTGGGGGGGAAGGCTACACCTTC
CASTLGGGEGYTF
>TRBJ1-1|.|TRBV27|.
TGTGCCAGCAGTTTCAGGAGCGGGGGGTTTGAAGCTTTCTTT
CASSFRSGGFEAFF
>TRBJ2-7|TRBD2|TRBV6-1|few
TGTGCCAGCAGTGAGAGCGGGAACCACTACGAGCAGTACTTC
CASSESGNHYEQYF
>TRBJ2-5|.|TRBV6-5|.
TGTGCCAGCAGTTACCGCCTGGGGGCAGAGACCCAGTACTTC
CASSYRLGAETQYF
>TRBJ2-2|.|TRBV7-9|.
TGTGCCAGCAGCTTGTTAGGGGAGCTGTTTTTT
CASSLLGELFF
>TRBJ2-7|TRBD1|TRBV6-6|.
TGTGCCAGCAGGGGGCAGGGGGTTAACGAGCAGTACTTC
CASRGQGVNEQYF
>TRBJ2-7|.|TRBV29-1|.
TGCAGCGTTATACAGGGTTACGAGCAGTACTTC
CSVIQGYEQYF
>TRBJ2-3|TRBD2|TRBV9|once
TGTGCCAGCAGCTTCCAGACTAGCGGGAAGGGCGCAGATACGCAGTATTTT
CASSFQTSGKGADTQYF
>TRBJ1-2|.|TRBV5-1|.
TGCGCCAGCAGCTTCCAGGGATCCGGCTATGGCTACACCTTC
CASSFQGSGYGYTF
>TRBJ2-7|.|TRBV5-1|.
TGCGCCAGCAGCTTTGAGGGCTACGAGCAGTACTTC
CASSFEGYEQYF
>TRBJ2-3|.|TRBV6-5|.
TGTGCCAGCAGTCAGGAGGCAGATACGCAGTATTTT
CASSQEADTQYF
>TRBJ2-7|.|TRBV2|.
TGTGCCAGCAGTCTATACCTGCCGAGGCTCTCCTACGAGCAGTACTTC
CASSLYLPRLSYEQYF
>TRBJ2-1|.|TRBV6-1|few
TGTGCCAGCATTATGGACACGTTCGATGAGCAGTTCTTC
CASIMDTFDEQFF
>TRBJ1-2|.|TRBV30|.
TGTGCCTGGAGGCTAGTACAGGAAATCGGTTTCGGGGGCTACACCTTC
CAWRLVQEIGFGGYTF
>TRBJ1-1|TRBD1|TRBV2|.
TGTGCCAGGGGCCCCACACGACAGGGGGGCACTGAAGCTTTCTTT
CARGPTRQGGTEAFF
>TRBJ1-1|TRBD1|TRBV18|few
TGTGCCAGCTCCCCCGGACAGGGTTTCACTGAAGCTTTCTTT
CASSPGQGFTEAFF
>TRBJ1-2|.|TRBV5-1|few
TGCGCCAGCAGCTTGGGAACTGGCTATGGCTACACCTTC
CASSLGTGYGYTF
>TRBJ1-5|.|TRBV21-1|.
TGTGCCAGCTTTCAGAAAGACAGGGGCCATAGCAATCAGCCCCAGCATTTT
CASFQKDRGHSNQPQHF
>TRBJ2-7|.|TRBV5-3|.
TGTGCCAGAAGCTTGCAAGGACAGCCCTACGAGCAGTACTTC
CARSLQGQPYEQYF
>TRBJ2-1|TRBD2|TRBV6-1|few
TGTGCCAGCAGTCAAGGCCCCGGGAGGGACAATGAGCAGTTCTTC
CASSQGPGRDNEQFF
>TRBJ2-2|.|TRBV6-6|few
TGTGCCAGCAGACTAGCAGACGGGGAGCTGTTTTTT
CASRLADGELFF
>TRBJ2-6|.|TRBV5-5|.
TGTGCCAGCAGCTTCTCGGACAGTTTCTCCTCTGGGGCCAACGTCCTGACTTTC
CASSFSDSFSSGANVLTF
>TRBJ1-1|TRBD1|TRBV19|.
TGTGCCAGTAGTATAGTCGGGCGGACAGGGCACCTGAACACTGAAGCTTTCTTT
CASSIVGRTGHLNTEAFF
>TRBJ2-1|.|TRBV2|.
TGTGCCAGCAGAGAAAGGGACAGGGGATGGGGGACTAGCGGCTACAATGAGCAGTTCTTC
CASRERDRGWGTSGYNEQFF
>TRBJ1-2|TRBD1|TRBV18|.
TGTGCCAGCTCATCGGACAGGGTCTCGTCTTATGGCTACACCTTC
CASSSDRVSSYGYTF
>TRBJ2-7|.|TRBV5-4|.
TGTGCCAGCAGCCCAAATCCCCCCAACGAGCAGTACTTC
CASSPNPPNEQYF
>TRBJ2-2|TRBD1|TRBV5-1|.
TGCGCCAGCAGCTCTGGTGGGACAGCCAACACCGGGGAGCTGTTTTTT
CASSSGGTANTGELFF
>TRBJ2-2|TRBD2|TRBV6-1|.
TGTGCCAGCAGTCGGGAGCGGGGGGGCGGGGAGCTGTTTTTT
CASSRERGGGELFF
>TRBJ2-3|.|TRBV18|.
TGTGCCAGCTCACCCGGGCGCGGGAGCACAGATACGCAGTATTTT
CASSPGRGSTDTQYF
>TRBJ1-6|TRBD1|TRBV6-5|.
TGTGCCAGCAGTTCAAGGGGGCTCAGTAATTCACCCCTCCACTTT
CASSSRGLSNSPLHF
>TRBJ1-2|.|TRBV4-3|.
TGCGCCAGCAGCCAAGATAGGTTCGCGGCTTATGGCTACACCTTC
CASSQDRFAAYGYTF
>TRBJ2-5|.|TRBV5-1|.
TGCGCCAGCAGCTTATCGGGGGTCCAAGAGACCCAGTACTTC
CASSLSGVQETQYF
>TRBJ2-1|TRBD2|TRBV5-1|.
TGCGCCAGCAGCTGGACTAGCGGGAGCTCCTACAATGAGCAGTTCTTC
CASSWTSGSSYNEQFF
>TRBJ2-7|TRBD2|TRBV6-5|.
TGTGCCAGCAAGTTTCGGGAGGGCCTCCCCGAGCAGTACTTC
CASKFREGLPEQYF
>TRBJ1-1|TRBD1|TRBV5-1|.
TGCGCCAGCAGATCTTCCGGGACAGTGAACACTGAAGCTTTCTTT
CASRSSGTVNTEAFF
>TRBJ2-5|TRBD2|TRBV11-2|.
TGTGCCAGCAGCGTGTTAGCGGGAGGGTTTCAAGAGACCCAGTACTTC
CASSVLAGGFQETQYF
>TRBJ2-1|TRBD2|TRBV10-3|.
TGTGCCATCCGGGAGGTGGGGAATGAGCAGTTCTTC
CAIREVGNEQFF
>TRBJ1-6|.|TRBV5-5|.
TGTGCCAGCAGCTTGGCAGCGGGGACTAATTCACCCCTCCACTTT
CASSLAAGTNSPLHF
>TRBJ1-1|.|TRBV7-9|.
TGTGCCAGCAGCGTGCAACAGGGTACTGAAGCTTTCTTT
CASSVQQGTEAFF